This T cell receptor beta chain was identified during a study of regulatory T cells in long-lasting Graves disease (TCRdb year 2021). Study-level background: Antithyroid drugs had been taken for less than 3 months by newly diagnosed Graves' disease patients. Peripheral blood TCR sequencing and RNA sequencing compared persistent Graves' disease patients with newly diagnosed Graves' disease patients. A total of around 35 samples underwent TCR sequencing, from around 13 patients with persistent Graves' disease and roughly 20 patients with newly diagnosed Graves' disease. The study was registered as a clinical trial and conducted in China. Results the study describes overall, beyond this receptor: Sequencing and analysis were limited to the TCR beta chain. Persistent patients shared more public clonotypes among themselves (2,741) than newly diagnosed patients did (nearly 1,000). As a limitation, the authors acknowledged that the small sample size may reduce accuracy. TRBV28, TRBJ1-2 and TRBJ2-5 were preferentially used in persistent disease, while TRBV20-1 and TRBJ2-1 were favored in newly diagnosed disease. Only peripheral blood was studied, because thyroid tissue, the primary lesion, was inaccessible. Compared with newly diagnosed patients, persistent Graves' disease patients had lower TCR Shannon entropy and fewer highly expanded clones, which suggests clonal expansion.

What this sample's time point label stands for: newly diagnosed GD, antithyroid drugs for less than 3 months. For both TCR sequencing and RNA sequencing, RNA was extracted from PBMCs in TRIzol. The diagnosis of Graves' disease followed American Thyroid Association guidelines. The patients came from an endocrinology department in Xi'an, China. Each patient gave approximately 8.8 milliliters of peripheral blood, collected in an EDTA anticoagulant tube. Ficoll Paque Plus density gradient separation was used to isolate PBMCs, and no further T cell sorting was done. An Agilent 2100 Bioanalyzer and agarose gel were used to check RNA quality, while a NanoDrop 2000 measured RNA concentration. This clonotype was detected many times. Its antigen is not yet known. Per-nucleotide qualities are absent, and no much larger clonotype sits a single base away. The library was prepared using multiplex PCR. Instrument used: Illumina HiSeq 4000. CDR3 regions were amplified by Arm-PCR with iRepertoire HTBI primers to construct TCR beta libraries. Gel purification was performed on PCR products prior to sequencing. The original pipeline was this. Gene usage analysis of CDR3 amino acid clonotypes relied on the 60 to 65 TRBV and around 13 TRBJ segments identified across samples. COPE and FqMerger were used to merge filtered high-quality paired reads into contigs. Contigs were aligned with BLAST to IMGT TRBV, TRBD and TRBJ reference genes, and CDR3 was defined per IMGT. Highly expanded clones were defined as clonotypes with a frequency above 0.1%. Repertoire diversity was measured by Shannon entropy, and V-J evenness by the Gini coefficient. Clonotypes shared by more than one individual were considered public. Using fastp trimming at Q25 and MiXCR clonotype assembly, TCRdb reanalyzed the public sequencing data and kept in-frame beta chains. Duplicate CDR3 protein sequences are folded into a single record with the most common DNA and genes. The V and J calls, along with clone size, are taken from TCRdb and not from the paper's own processing. The sample table records 350,000 to 400,000 distinct CDR3 sequences; around 15% of these occur just once. Around 20% of the sample is held by the ten biggest clonotypes.

The germline V and J ends show losses of 5 bases and 6 bases respectively, and no gene match explains 8 bases of the junction. Taken from the germline V gene, the CDR1 and CDR2 loops are SNHLY and FYNNEI. The CDR3 numbers 15 residues from cysteine through phenylalanine. Of all the DNA, just the CDR3 is kept, 45 bases in frame from base 1. These same data were also listed under a study on T cells in Graves' hyperthyroidism and ophthalmopathy. From that second study: A patient counted as having stable Graves' hyperthyroidism if no progression to ophthalmopathy occurred over 18 months of follow-up. Hyperthyroidism patients were newly diagnosed, with disease duration under 2 months, and aged 18 to 65 years. Any patient with an uncontrolled infection, another autoimmune disease, pregnancy or lactation was excluded. Diagnoses were established on the basis of clinical symptoms, serum thyroxine and TRAb, thyroid ultrasound, and orbital computed tomography. The TCR CDR3 was subjected to a first round of RT-PCR using the HTBI primer set and the Qiagen OneStep RT-PCR kit. Most expanded thyroid clonotypes (frequency above 0.001) were also found in blood, which suggests that blood repertoires may mirror thyroid immune responses. In cross-validation, a model built on a 13 V-J signature told ophthalmopathy apart from stable hyperthyroidism with under 90% sensitivity and around 83% specificity, and in testing the same model reached 80%/75%. In validation, progression to ophthalmopathy was predicted by the model with nearly 71% sensitivity and just over 72% specificity, a median of approximately 6.5 months before onset. TCR V-J signatures able to tell the groups apart were searched for in a discovery cohort of some 97 patients, of whom 43 had Graves' ophthalmopathy and 57 had stable Graves' hyperthyroidism. Whether ophthalmopathy could be predicted prospectively was tested in an independent validation cohort made up of 18 to 20 hyperthyroidism patients plus 17 patients who later progressed to ophthalmopathy. For training and testing, the 110 or so patients in the discovery cohort were randomly divided in a 7:3 ratio. In addition, the study compared T-cell repertoires in thyroid tissue and in blood from over 5 Graves' hyperthyroidism patients. Once sampling was done, hyperthyroidism patients were given methimazole at a starting dose of 30 mg daily, whereas ophthalmopathy patients were given high-dose intravenous methylprednisolone. Libraries were constructed in a second round of multiplex PCR, after which size selection and purification were carried out. The libraries were sequenced on an Illumina HiSeq2000 using paired-end 100 bp reads. SOAPnuke was used to process the raw data, throwing out any read that contained adapters or uncalled bases, had a mean Phred below 15, or lacked an exact constant-primer or identifier match. High-quality paired reads were merged using COPE v1.2.5, and each unique nucleotide sequence was defined as a clonotype. MiTCR v1.1 was used to align clonotypes to the IMGT TRBV, TRBD and TRBJ reference segments. The analysis was restricted to V-J combinations with a frequency above 0.0001, which together covered 99% to 99.2% of the repertoires. A TCS score was defined as the ratio between F50 (clonal expansion) and ExV (chaos), using BLOSUM62-based TCRdist between CDR3 peptides within each V-J. Welch's t-statistics and random forest reduced around 520 V-J features to 10 to 15, which were used in a naive Bayes classifier (R e1071). No statistical method was used to set the sample size in advance, and investigators knew the group allocation. TCR Vbeta CDR3 sequencing of approximately 140 peripheral blood samples (under 45 ophthalmopathy, 75 or so hyperthyroidism and approximately 17 progressor patients) is reported in the paper.

Sequencing was performed on peripheral blood mononuclear cells (PBMCs), taken at new diagnosis, from a patient treated with antithyroid drugs. This clonotype originated in a woman younger than 35 with Graves disease. Donor details come from another sample of the same person, matched by shared clones. This chain joins TRBV2 to TRBJ2-3, and TRBD2 aligns with 10 junction nucleotides. The DNA reads TGTGCCAGCAGTTTAACTAGCGGGATTTCGGATACGCAGTATTTT. Translated, this gives CASSLTSGISDTQYF.